This TCR beta chain was found in a study of OX40 agonist ivuxolimab in advanced cancers. The data were produced by immunoSEQ multiplex PCR, yet TCRdb's version contains in-frame clones alone and is incomplete. In the table there are fewer than 85,000 clones, over 85% of which are singletons. V was pared by 4 bases and J by 1 base, with 15 bases between. Germline V gives CDR1 SGHNT, CDR2 YYREEE (reference sequence). This CDR3 has 15 amino acids. The V gene is TRBV5-4, the J gene TRBJ2-7; D is possibly TRBD2 (6 bases). Sequencing was performed on CD4+ or CD8+ T cells sorted from blood, taken in a trial of the OX40 agonist ivuxolimab. This clonotype originated in an adult with an advanced solid tumor such as melanoma, head and neck, liver or kidney cancer. The CDR3 here is CASSQETSSSYEQYF. CDR3 sequence (DNA): TGTGCCAGCAGCCAGGAGACTAGTTCGTCCTACGAGCAGTACTTC.